Below, 29 T cell receptor beta chains from the same sample are listed, as sequenced in a study of blood T cell repertoires in COVID-19. TCRdb's table, derived via immunoSEQ multiplex PCR, lists solely in-frame clones and lacks some. The data contain 150,000 to 200,000 clones, approximately 88% of them singletons. The sample consisted of peripheral blood. The origin of the receptors is a woman aged 25 to 39 with acute or convalescent COVID-19.

This chain joins TRBV29-1 and TRBJ2-1; D might be TRBD1 (5 bases). CDR1 and CDR2 from the germline V gene are SQVTM and ANQGSEA. Trimming shortened V by 4 bases and J by 10 bases, and 14 bases separated the two germline ends. The CDR3 is 12 residues long. In nucleotides, the CDR3 is TGCAGCGTTGTTTGGCAGGGCGGCGAGCAGTTCTTC. It codes for CSVVWQGGEQFF.

The gene calls are TRBV5-1 and TRBJ2-3; no firm D call. Trimming removed 3 bases from V and 2 bases from J, with 7 bases in between. This CDR3 has 13 amino acids. CDR1 SGHRS and CDR2 YFSETQ come from the germline V gene. The CDR3: CASSSEDTDTQYF. CDR3 coding DNA: TGCGCCAGCAGCTCCGAGGACACAGATACGCAGTATTTT. Full variable domain (outside the CDR3, taken from reference TRBV5-1 and TRBJ2-3): KAGVTQTPRYLIKTRGQQVTLSCSPISGHRSVSWYQQTPGQGLQFLFEYFSETQRNKGNFPGRFSGRQFSNSRSEMNVSTLELGDSALYLCASSSEDTDTQYFGPGTRLTVL.

The chain has TRBV5-4 and TRBJ2-2; possible D gene TRBD2, 5 bases. The CDR3 sequence is 14 residues long. CDR1 SGHNT and CDR2 YYREEE come from the germline V gene (reference sequence). V was pared by 4 bases and J by 3 bases, with 10 bases between. The CDR3 region is CASSGRDYTGELFF. CDR3 in DNA: TGTGCCAGCAGCGGCCGGGATTACACCGGGGAGCTGTTTTTT.

V gene TRBV7-2 combines with J gene TRBJ2-7; TRBD2 matches 7 bases. Germline CDR1 SGHTA, CDR2 FQGNSA. The CDR3 is 15 residues long. Losses at the gene ends were 5 bases for V and 4 bases for J; bases not matched to a gene: 11. The CDR3 here is CASSLSRTRGYEQYF. In DNA form, the CDR3 reads TGTGCCAGCAGCCTTAGCAGGACTAGAGGATACGAGCAGTACTTC.

The J gene is TRBJ2-1, the V gene TRBV28, with TRBD2 as a possible D gene (6 bases). Germline V gene lookup returns CDR1 MDHEN and CDR2 SYDVKM. Trimming removed 8 bases from V and 12 bases from J, with 23 bases in between. The CDR3 spans 14 residues. The CDR3 loop is CASELSAGGVRQFF. Here the CDR3 DNA reads TGTGCCAGCGAGCTTAGCGCCGGAGGGGTGAGGCAGTTCTTC.

The rearrangement joins TRBV24-1 to TRBJ2-1, with D uncertain. Trimming took 6 bases from V and 3 from J, leaving 11 bases between them. CDR3 length: 14 residues. In germline, CDR1 is KGHDR, CDR2 SFDVKD. CDR3 coding DNA: TGTGCCACCAGTAAGCAGGAACACTACAATGAGCAGTTCTTC. This encodes CATSKQEHYNEQFF.

This clone was seen once. V usage is TRBV15 and J usage is TRBJ2-7; D remains unclear. Trimming stripped 0 bases from V and 0 bases from J, with 9 bases between. This CDR3 has 15 amino acids. Germline V gene sequence: CDR1 LNHNV, CDR2 YYDKDF (reference sequence). This chain's CDR3 is CATSRDRISSYEQYF. DNA of the CDR3: TGTGCCACCAGCAGAGATCGAATCAGCTCCTACGAGCAGTACTTC.

This chain connects TRBV20-1 to TRBJ2-1; D perhaps matches TRBD2 (6 bases). Deletions cut 3 bases from V and 1 base from J, with 13 bases between. CDR1 is DFQATT, CDR2 SNEGSKA, per germline (reference sequence). The CDR3 sequence is 15 residues long. This CDR3 is CSASRREVSYNEQFF. The CDR3 DNA is TGCAGTGCTAGTAGGAGGGAGGTGTCCTACAATGAGCAGTTCTTC.

This clone rates as large. The chain employs TRBV5-1 and TRBJ2-2; D is ambiguous. Germline CDR1 is SGHRS and CDR2 is YFSETQ. This CDR3 comprises 12 residues. Trimming shortened V by 1 base and J by 4 bases, and 2 bases separated the two germline ends. The CDR3, as DNA: TGCGCCAGCAGCTTGCTCACCGGGGAGCTGTTTTTT. Its protein is CASSLLTGELFF.

V gene TRBV9 combines with J gene TRBJ2-6; D is ambiguous. This CDR3 comprises 14 residues. Germline V gene sequence: CDR1 SGDLS, CDR2 YYNGEE. V was shortened by 7 bases and J by 2 bases, with 10 bases between the two germline ends. The DNA of the CDR3 is TGTGCCAGCTCGCGCGAGCCTGGGGCCAACGTCCTGACTTTC. This gives the protein CASSREPGANVLTF.

The genes are TRBV6-4 and TRBJ2-7, with D maybe TRBD2 (6 bases). V lost 9 bases, J lost 5 bases, and 20 bases lay in between. CDR3 length equals 14 residues. Germline V gene data show CDR1 as MRHNA and CDR2 as SNTAGT. CDR3 amino acids: CARKLFGGKDEQYF. CDR3 coding DNA: TGTGCCAGAAAACTTTTCGGGGGTAAGGACGAGCAGTACTTC.

This clone was seen just once. This rearrangement joins TRBV2 to TRBJ2-2; D possibly corresponds to TRBD2 (7 bases). CDR3 size: 17 residues. The germline V and J ends were trimmed by 6 bases and 3 bases, with 20 bases remaining between them. The germline V gene has CDR1 SNHLY and CDR2 FYNNEI. This chain's CDR3 is CASRTGPTGRDTGELFF. CDR3 nucleotides: TGTGCCAGCAGGACCGGACCCACAGGGAGGGACACCGGGGAGCTGTTTTTT. Together with reference TRBV2 and TRBJ2-2, the CDR3 gives the full variable domain: EPEVTQTPSHQVTQMGQEVILRCVPISNHLYFYWYRQILGQKVEFLVSFYNNEISEKSEIFDDQFSVERPDGSNFTLKIRSTKLEDSAMYFCASRTGPTGRDTGELFFGEGSRLTVL.

The chain links TRBV7-2 to TRBJ1-5, with D maybe TRBD1 (6 bases). Germline loops: CDR1 SGHTA, CDR2 FQGNSA. The V gene lost 4 bases and the J gene lost 6 bases, with 10 bases spanning the gap. CDR3 size: 13 residues. CDR3 bases: TGTGCCAGCAGCTACAGGGCCAGTCAGCCCCAGCATTTT. Its protein is CASSYRASQPQHF. Drawing the rest from reference TRBV7-2 and TRBJ1-5, the complete variable domain is GAGVSQSPSNKVTEKGKDVELRCDPISGHTALYWYRQSLGQGLEFLIYFQGNSAPDKSGLPSDRFSAERTGGSVSTLTIQRTQQEDSAVYLCASSYRASQPQHFGDGTRLSIL.

The chain recombines TRBV11-2 with TRBJ1-2; the D gene is possibly TRBD1 (6 bases). V gave up 1 base and J gave up 8 bases, with 26 bases separating them. The CDR3 runs to 18 residues. CDR1 is SGHAT and CDR2 is FQNNGV in the germline V gene. The CDR3: CASSLARPGHLFIGGYTF. The CDR3 DNA follows: TGTGCCAGCAGCTTAGCCCGCCCGGGACATCTTTTTATCGGCGGCTACACCTTC.

The V call is TRBV6-5, the J call TRBJ1-2, with 7 bases identical to TRBD1. This CDR3 comprises 13 residues. Germline V gene data show CDR1 as MNHEY and CDR2 as SVGAGI. Losses at the gene ends were 3 bases for V and 8 bases for J; bases not matched to a gene: 6. CDR3 sequence (DNA): TGTGCCAGCAGTTATGGACAGGCTGGGGGCTACACCTTC. Translation gives CASSYGQAGGYTF.

The chain links TRBV2 to TRBJ2-5, with 7 nucleotides matching TRBD2. CDR1 SNHLY and CDR2 FYNNEI come from the germline V gene. The CDR3 covers 14 residues. V shed 7 bases, J shed 5 bases, and the junction held 10 bases outside the gene matches. CDR3: CASMKGGMIETQYF. CDR3 DNA: TGTGCCAGCATGAAGGGAGGGATGATTGAGACCCAGTACTTC.

V is TRBV7-8 and J is TRBJ2-7; no firm D call. Germline V gene lookup returns CDR1 SGHVS and CDR2 FQNEAQ. V lost 4 bases and J 2 bases, leaving 12 bases between the germline ends. This CDR3 is 14 amino acids long. The CDR3 is CASSSQRRAYEQYF. The CDR3, as DNA: TGTGCCAGCAGCTCCCAGCGACGCGCCTACGAGCAGTACTTC.

The chain carries TRBV11-2 and TRBJ2-1; 11 bases fit TRBD2. The CDR3 sequence is 18 residues long. The germline V gene encodes CDR1 SGHAT and CDR2 FQNNGV. The ends lost 1 base at V and 4 bases at J; junction bases unmatched: 9. The CDR3 sequence: CASSLVPTGLAGYNEQFF. The CDR3 region has the DNA TGTGCCAGCAGCTTAGTCCCCACCGGACTAGCGGGTTACAATGAGCAGTTCTTC.

In its sample, this clone was seen a few times. The V and J genes are TRBV6-4 and TRBJ2-1; 11 bases agree with TRBD1. CDR3 length equals 17 residues. Germline CDR1 MRHNA, CDR2 SNTAGT. In DNA, the CDR3 is TGTGGTCAGCTCGGGACAGGGGGGCGGGAGGTAAACAATGAGCAGTTCTTC. This encodes CGQLGTGGREVNNEQFF.

The chain links TRBV10-3 to TRBJ1-1; D gene unclear. Germline CDR1 is ENHRY and CDR2 is SYGVKD. V was clipped by 0 bases and J by 14 bases, with 13 bases between them. CDR3 size: 12 residues. CDR3 in amino acids: CAISESQRAGFF. CDR3 coding DNA: TGTGCCATCAGTGAGTCTCAAAGGGCGGGGTTCTTT.

V is TRBV6-5 and J is TRBJ1-2; 8 nucleotides align to TRBD1. Germline CDR1 reads MNHEY; CDR2 reads SVGAGI. V trimming: 5 bases; J trimming: 4 bases; junction bases outside the gene matches: 9. The CDR3 is 15 amino acids. Written as DNA, the CDR3 is TGTGCCAGCAGTCCACCCGCGGACAGGGTCTATGGCTACACCTTC. It encodes CASSPPADRVYGYTF.

This clone came up once. One junction end disagrees with the germline gene, perhaps due to a read error. The rearrangement joins TRBV11-2 to TRBJ2-1; TRBD1 is a possible D gene (5 bases). This CDR3 comprises 13 residues. Looked up from germline, CDR1 is SGHAT and CDR2 is FQNNGV. Written as DNA, the CDR3 is TGTGCCAGCAGCTTAGATCTATTAGGGGTTAGGATCTTC. Translated, it gives CASSLDLLGVRIF.

This clone was seen more than once but under ten times. The rearrangement joins TRBV5-1 to TRBJ2-5, with TRBD1 identical over 8 bases. Germline CDR1 is SGHRS and CDR2 is YFSETQ. The CDR3 totals 13 residues. V was clipped by 4 bases and J by 3 bases; unmatched bases: 2. The CDR3 region has the DNA TGCGCCAGCAGCCTGGACAGGGAAGAGACCCAGTACTTC. Translated, it gives CASSLDREETQYF.

The rearrangement uses TRBV6-5 and TRBJ2-7; D not resolved. This CDR3 spans 13 amino acids. Germline V gives CDR1 MNHEY, CDR2 SVGAGI. V was shortened by 2 bases and J by 6 bases, with 11 bases between the two germline ends. In DNA form, the CDR3 reads TGTGCCAGCAGTTACACGAGCGATGCCGAGCAGTACTTC. It specifies CASSYTSDAEQYF.

Only one count was recorded for this clone. V gene TRBV24-1 combines with J gene TRBJ2-5; D is unclear. CDR3 length equals 12 residues. In germline, CDR1 is KGHDR, CDR2 SFDVKD. V was trimmed by 4 bases and J by 2 bases, leaving 4 bases between them. The CDR3 protein is CATSDSQETQYF. CDR3 nucleotides: TGTGCCACCAGTGACAGTCAAGAGACCCAGTACTTC.

The rearrangement uses TRBV18 and TRBJ1-5; 7 bases align to TRBD1. Looked up from germline, CDR1 is KGHSH and CDR2 is LQKENI. The CDR3 runs to 14 residues. V was clipped by 3 bases and J by 9 bases; unmatched bases: 8. CDR3 bases: TGTGCCAGCTCACCCGACAGGGTTGCGTCGCCCCAGCATTTT. Its translation: CASSPDRVASPQHF.

The rearrangement joins TRBV3-1 (or the pseudogene TRBV3-2) to TRBJ1-6, with a weak D call TRBD1 (5 bases). V was trimmed by 7 bases and J by 9 bases, leaving 19 bases between them. The germline V gene has CDR1 LGHDT and CDR2 YNNKEL (reference sequence). The CDR3 loop spans 15 amino acids. The CDR3 region has the DNA TGTGCCAGCACCCCGGGATCTCCGGGGGTTTCACCCCTCCACTTT. It is translated as CASTPGSPGVSPLHF.

The genes are TRBV6-5 and TRBJ2-1; 9 nucleotides align to TRBD1. This CDR3 region has 12 residues. Germline CDR1 is MNHEY and CDR2 is SVGAGI. The V gene end was trimmed by 10 bases and the J gene end by 7 bases; junction bases not matched to a gene: 5. CDR3: CATGTGLNEQFF. In nucleotides, the CDR3 is TGTGCCACCGGGACAGGGTTGAATGAGCAGTTCTTC.

This chain links TRBV2 with TRBJ2-2; 11 bases match TRBD1. With V trimmed by 10 bases and J by 7 bases, 14 bases remained unmatched. From germline, CDR1 is SNHLY and CDR2 FYNNEI. CDR3 length equals 16 residues. The CDR3 coding sequence is TGTGCCATCAACTCCAAGGACAGGGGGCAAGTCGGGGAGCTGTTTTTT. Translating gives CAINSKDRGQVGELFF.